This section outlines one TCR beta chain sequence together with its context. Antigen unknown. The libraries of TRB cDNA were prepared using 5' RACE with UMI labels. TCRdb processed the 5' RACE reads again and assigns one entry to each CDR3 protein, with no DNA. Its table lists about 120,000 distinct CDR3 sequences. In triplicate, each CD8+ T cell subset was sorted at approximately 290,000 cells per replicate. CD45RO-CCR7+CD27+CD95- characterized naive CD8+ T cells. The data belong to a study of CXCR3-negative and CXCR3-positive naive CD8 T cells. Germline V lookup: CDR1 LNHNV, CDR2 YYDKDF (reference sequence). CDR3 length: 13 amino acids. The study, taken as a whole, reports: Cryopreserved cells partially lost CXCR3 expression, and fresh PBMCs were used in most assays. Memory CD8+ T cell repertoires were far less diverse than both naive subsets. In CXCR3-positive naive cells, the TRB CDR3s were more hydrophobic than in CXCR3-negative naive cells.

The chain recombines TRBV15 with TRBJ2-1. The source of this sequence is a human donor in good health. Some clones in this sample may be carry-over from other donors' samples. The sample was naive CXCR3+ CD8+ T cells from blood. The subset here: CD45RO-CCR7+CD27+CD95- naive CD8+ T cells expressing CXCR3 (TNR3+). This CDR3 is CATGFGVYNEQFF.